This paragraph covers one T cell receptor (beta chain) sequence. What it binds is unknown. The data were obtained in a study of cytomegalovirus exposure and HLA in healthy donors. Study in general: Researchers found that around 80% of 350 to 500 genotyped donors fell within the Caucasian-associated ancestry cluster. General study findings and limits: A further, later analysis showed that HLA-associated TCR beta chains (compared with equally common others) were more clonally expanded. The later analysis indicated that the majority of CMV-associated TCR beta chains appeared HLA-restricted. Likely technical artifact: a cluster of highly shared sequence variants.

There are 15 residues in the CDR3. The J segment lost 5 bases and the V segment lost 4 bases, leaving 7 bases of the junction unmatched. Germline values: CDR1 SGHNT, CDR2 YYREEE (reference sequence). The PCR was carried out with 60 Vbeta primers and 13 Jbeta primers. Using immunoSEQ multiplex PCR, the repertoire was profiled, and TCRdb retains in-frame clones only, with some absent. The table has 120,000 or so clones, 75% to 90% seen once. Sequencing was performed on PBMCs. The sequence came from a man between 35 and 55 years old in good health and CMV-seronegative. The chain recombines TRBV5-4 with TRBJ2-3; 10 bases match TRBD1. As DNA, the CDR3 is TGTGCCAGCAGCCAAAGGGACAGGGGCGGAGATACGCAGTATTTT. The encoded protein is CASSQRDRGGDTQYF.